This entry lists 21 T cell receptor beta chains sequenced from one sample in a study of post-analysis software for immune sequencing data. No antigens are known for them. Unique molecular identifiers had been added to the TCR beta cDNA libraries. In TCRdb, the PCR reads were re-called with MiXCR into one record per CDR3 protein. This sample has more than 350,000 distinct CDR3 sequences, with approximately 39% found just once. Broader study findings: In patients, about five TRBV segments were more frequent than in controls, with TRBV5-6, TRBV5-1 and TRBV20-1 among them.

Sample: blood. The receptors originated from a girl aged 2 to 10 with multiple sclerosis.

This clonotype was observed a few times. V and J are TRBV7-2 and TRBJ2-6, with 10 nucleotides matching TRBD2. The germline CDR1 and CDR2 sequences are SGHTA and FQGNSA. This CDR3 is 18 amino acids long. V was clipped by 5 bases and J by 1 base; unmatched bases: 8. The CDR3 protein is CASSPRTSGLSGANVLTF. In nucleotides, the CDR3 is TGTGCCAGCAGCCCAAGGACTAGCGGCCTTTCTGGGGCCAACGTCCTGACTTTC.

V and J are TRBV9 and TRBJ2-7, with 7 bases identical to TRBD1. This CDR3 spans 15 amino acids. After removal of 2 bases from V and 1 base from J, the junction contained 6 bases not matched to a gene. Germline CDR1 reads SGDLS; CDR2 reads YYNGEE. The CDR3 region is CASSVGDSPSYEQYF. CDR3 nucleotide sequence: TGTGCCAGCAGCGTCGGGGACAGCCCTTCCTACGAGCAGTACTTC.

This chain connects TRBV25-1 to TRBJ1-5; tentative D call: TRBD1 (5 bases). The germline V and J ends were trimmed by 2 bases and 6 bases, with 11 bases remaining between them. This CDR3 has 14 residues. CDR1 and CDR2 (germline): MGHDK, SYGVNS. DNA for the CDR3: TGTGCCAGCAGTGAAGCCAGGGCTAGTCAGCCCCAGCATTTT. Translating it yields CASSEARASQPQHF.

This CDR3 reads CATSFPRQGLNTGELFF. The CDR3 nucleotides are TGTGCCACCAGTTTCCCCAGACAGGGGCTGAACACCGGGGAGCTGTTTTTT. V usage is TRBV24-1 and J usage is TRBJ2-2, with 8 bases matching TRBD1. With V trimmed by 6 bases and J by 1 base, 9 bases remained unmatched. Germline-derived CDR1 and CDR2 are KGHDR and SFDVKD. The CDR3 covers 17 residues.

The chain has TRBV7-2 and TRBJ1-5, with 7 bases fitting TRBD1. Looked up from germline, CDR1 is SGHTA and CDR2 is FQGNSA. This CDR3 spans 16 amino acids. Germline trimming cut 4 bases from V and 0 bases from J; bases unmatched to any gene: 6. Here the CDR3 reads CASSSNQGGSNQPQHF. Written as DNA, the CDR3 is TGTGCCAGCAGCTCAAATCAGGGGGGTAGCAATCAGCCCCAGCATTTT.

This clonotype was found a few times. CDR3 protein: CAIRAPGGGEQFF. In DNA, the CDR3 is TGTGCCATCAGAGCCCCGGGAGGAGGTGAGCAGTTCTTC. The rearrangement joins TRBV10-3 to TRBJ2-1; the match to TRBD2 covers 7 bases. Germline V CDR1 and CDR2: ENHRY, SYGVKD. The CDR3 sequence is 13 residues long. Losses at the gene ends were 6 bases for V and 9 bases for J; bases not matched to a gene: 8.

V is TRBV7-6 and J is TRBJ1-5; D is unclear. The V and J ends lost 1 base and 0 bases respectively, with 13 bases between them. Germline assignment: CDR1 SGHVS and CDR2 FNYEAQ. The CDR3 extends over 17 amino acids. CDR3 coding DNA: TGTGCCAGCAGCTTAGGGTCTCCAATCTATAGCAATCAGCCCCAGCATTTT. This codes for CASSLGSPIYSNQPQHF. Variable domain in full (rest from reference TRBV7-6 and TRBJ1-5): GAGVSQSPRYKVTKRGQDVALRCDPISGHVSLYWYRQALGQGPEFLTYFNYEAQQDKSGLPNDRFSAERPEGSISTLTIQRTEQRDSAMYRCASSLGSPIYSNQPQHFGDGTRLSIL.

This chain connects TRBV20-1 to TRBJ2-7; TRBD2 is a possible D gene (6 bases). The ends were cut back, 0 bases at V and 6 bases at J, with 18 bases in the middle. There are 15 residues in the CDR3. Germline values: CDR1 DFQATT, CDR2 SNEGSKA (reference sequence). The CDR3 loop reads CSARDIGGKGGEQYF. DNA of the CDR3: TGCAGTGCTAGAGACATCGGGGGAAAAGGTGGCGAGCAGTACTTC.

The chain uses TRBV7-9 and TRBJ1-2; D perhaps matches TRBD1 (6 bases). This CDR3 region has 16 residues. The germline gives CDR1 SEHNR, CDR2 FQNEAQ (reference sequence). V lost 0 bases to trimming and J lost 4 bases, with 15 bases between them. CDR3 in amino acids: CASSLAASGVRYGYTF. The CDR3 nucleotides are TGTGCCAGCAGCTTAGCTGCTTCAGGGGTTCGCTATGGCTACACCTTC.

This chain links TRBV6-5 with TRBJ2-4; D is uncertain. The CDR3 has 14 amino acids. The V end lost 8 bases, the J end lost 6 bases, and 17 bases lay between the germline ends. Per germline, CDR1 MNHEY and CDR2 SVGAGI. CDR3: CASGEDVPGNIQYF. CDR3 coding DNA: TGTGCCAGCGGGGAAGACGTCCCGGGAAACATTCAGTACTTC.

This chain uses TRBV28 with TRBJ2-5, with D maybe TRBD1 (6 bases). The germline V gene has CDR1 MDHEN and CDR2 SYDVKM. V shed 7 bases and J shed 4 bases, with 22 bases lying between them. The CDR3 extends over 16 amino acids. CDR3 nucleotide sequence: TGTGCCAGCATCCGAGGGACAACTTACCGGGGAGAGACCCAGTACTTC. Protein: CASIRGTTYRGETQYF. The full variable domain, rest sourced from reference TRBV28 and TRBJ2-5, is DVKVTQSSRYLVKRTGEKVFLECVQDMDHENMFWYRQDPGLGLRLIYFSYDVKMKEKGDIPEGYSVSREKKERFSLILESASTNQTSMYLCASIRGTTYRGETQYFGPGTRLLVL.

The V call is TRBV29-1, the J call TRBJ2-7; D might be TRBD1 or TRBD2, each matching 6 bases. Germline CDR1 SQVTM, CDR2 ANQGSEA. V was pared by 4 bases and J by 2 bases, with 12 bases between. The CDR3 contains 13 residues. In DNA, the CDR3 is TGCAGCGTTGGGGGGGCGCGGACCTACGAGCAGTACTTC. Translating gives CSVGGARTYEQYF.

This clonotype has only a few counts. J is TRBJ2-3 and V is TRBV24-1, with TRBD2 matching over 9 bases. Trimming took 4 bases from V and 3 from J; bases not matched to a gene: 1. The CDR3 runs to 14 residues. Germline values: CDR1 KGHDR, CDR2 SFDVKD. The CDR3 region has the DNA TGTGCCACCAGTGACCTAGCGGGGACAGATACGCAGTATTTT. It encodes CATSDLAGTDTQYF.

This clonotype was picked up a small number of times. This chain connects TRBV29-1 to TRBJ2-4; D is undetermined. Germline V gene lookup returns CDR1 SQVTM and CDR2 ANQGSEA. The CDR3 totals 14 residues. V was clipped by 0 bases and J by 2 bases, with 8 bases between them. CDR3 region: CSVEDGWPKNIQYF. The CDR3 DNA follows: TGCAGCGTTGAAGACGGTTGGCCCAAAAACATTCAGTACTTC. Drawing the rest from reference TRBV29-1 and TRBJ2-4, the complete variable domain is SAVISQKPSRDICQRGTSLTIQCQVDSQVTMMFWYRQQPGQSLTLIATANQGSEATYESGFVIDKFPISRPNLTFSTLTVSNMSPEDSSIYLCSVEDGWPKNIQYFGAGTRLSVL.

The gene calls are TRBV9 and TRBJ1-6; 9 positions match TRBD1. This CDR3 has 15 amino acids. J gave up 9 bases and V 4 bases, and 8 bases lay outside the gene matches. Germline lookup yields CDR1 SGDLS and CDR2 YYNGEE. The CDR3 sequence: CASSPDRGTGSPLHF. The DNA for the CDR3 is TGTGCCAGCAGCCCGGACAGGGGTACGGGTTCACCCCTCCACTTT.

This clonotype has only a few counts. The V gene is TRBV20-1, the J gene TRBJ1-2; possibly TRBD1 for D (6 bases). Germline CDR1 reads DFQATT; CDR2 reads SNEGSKA (reference sequence). Trimming left V 3 bases short and J 4 bases short, with 15 bases between. The CDR3 extends over 14 amino acids. CDR3 DNA: TGCAGTGCTAGTCGAGGGGGATTTATCTATGGCTACACCTTC. This translates into CSASRGGFIYGYTF.

This sequence joins TRBV2 and TRBJ2-7; D is possibly TRBD2 (5 bases). This CDR3 has 12 residues. CDR1 is SNHLY and CDR2 is FYNNEI in the germline V gene. The ends were cut back, 8 bases at V and 3 bases at J, with 11 bases in the middle. CDR3 in DNA: TGTGCCAGCCGGAGGCAGATCTACGAGCAGTACTTC. Protein: CASRRQIYEQYF.

The gene calls are TRBV15 and TRBJ2-3; no clear D. The CDR3 is 16 residues long. The V end lost 0 bases, the J end lost 4 bases, and 14 bases lay between the germline ends. Germline V gives CDR1 LNHNV, CDR2 YYDKDF (reference sequence). The CDR3 here is CATSREAEAPADTQYF. CDR3 DNA sequence: TGTGCCACCAGCAGAGAGGCAGAGGCTCCCGCAGATACGCAGTATTTT. Full variable domain (outside the CDR3, taken from reference TRBV15 and TRBJ2-3): DAMVIQNPRYQVTQFGKPVTLSCSQTLNHNVMYWYQQKSSQAPKLLFHYYDKDFNNEADTPDNFQSRRPNTSFCFLDIRSPGLGDTAMYLCATSREAEAPADTQYFGPGTRLTVL.

The chain couples TRBV20-1 to TRBJ2-5, with 10 bases identical to TRBD2. The V gene's germline CDR1 is DFQATT and CDR2 SNEGSKA (reference sequence). The CDR3 covers 15 residues. V lost 2 bases and J lost 5; bases outside the gene matches: 8. The chain's CDR3 is CSARRLAGVLETQYF. The CDR3 bases are TGCAGTGCTAGACGGCTAGCGGGAGTCTTGGAGACCCAGTACTTC.

In this sample, this clonotype turned up a few times. V gene TRBV7-3 combines with J gene TRBJ2-3; TRBD1 matches 7 bases. After removal of 4 bases from V and 3 bases from J, the junction contained 4 bases not matched to a gene. CDR1 and CDR2 from the germline V gene are SGHTA and FQGTGA. The CDR3 contains 14 residues. Written as DNA, the CDR3 is TGTGCCAGCAGCTCCAGGGGGTTGACAGATACGCAGTATTTT. It translates to CASSSRGLTDTQYF.

V usage is TRBV6-4 and J usage is TRBJ1-2; D unclear. Germline V gives CDR1 MRHNA, CDR2 SNTAGT. V was pared by 4 bases and J by 4 bases, with 22 bases between. The length of the CDR3 is 17 residues. The DNA of the CDR3 is TGTGCCAGCAGTGCCACCCTAACTTTTCAACGGAGCTATGGCTACACCTTC. Its protein product is CASSATLTFQRSYGYTF.